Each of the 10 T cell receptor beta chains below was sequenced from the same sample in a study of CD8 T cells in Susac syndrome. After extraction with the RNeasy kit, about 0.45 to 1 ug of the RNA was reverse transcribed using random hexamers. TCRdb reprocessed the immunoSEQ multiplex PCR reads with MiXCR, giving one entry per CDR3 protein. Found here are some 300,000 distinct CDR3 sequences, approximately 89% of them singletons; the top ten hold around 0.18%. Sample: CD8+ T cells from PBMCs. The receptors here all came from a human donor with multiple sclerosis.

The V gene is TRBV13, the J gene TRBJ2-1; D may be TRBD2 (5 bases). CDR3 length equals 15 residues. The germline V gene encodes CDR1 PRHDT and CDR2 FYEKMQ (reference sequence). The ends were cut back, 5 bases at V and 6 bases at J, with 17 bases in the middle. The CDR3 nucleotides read TGTGCCAGCAGCCCCGGCCCTGTTGCGGGCAATGAGCAGTTCTTC. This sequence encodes CASSPGPVAGNEQFF.

CDR3 nucleotide sequence: TGTGCCAGTGGGGAGGTGAACACTGAAGCTTTCTTT. It codes for CASGEVNTEAFF. The V call is TRBV12-3 or TRBV12-4, the J call TRBJ1-1; D ambiguous. The CDR3 has 12 amino acids. V was shortened by 9 bases and J by 0 bases, with 8 bases between the two germline ends.

CDR3 region: CASSLGQNPYEQYF. DNA for the CDR3: TGTGCCAGCAGCTTAGGACAGAATCCCTACGAGCAGTACTTC. The V and J genes are TRBV7-8 and TRBJ2-7; D may be TRBD1 (5 bases). The CDR3 consists of 14 residues. CDR1 and CDR2 from the germline V gene are SGHVS and FQNEAQ. The V end was cut by 1 base, the J end by 2 bases, with 9 bases between.

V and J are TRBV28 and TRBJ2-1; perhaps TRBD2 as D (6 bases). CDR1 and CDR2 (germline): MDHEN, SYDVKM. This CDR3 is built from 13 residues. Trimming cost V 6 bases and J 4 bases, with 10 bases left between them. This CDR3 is CASRGGTYNEQFF. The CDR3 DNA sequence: TGTGCCAGCAGGGGCGGGACTTACAATGAGCAGTTCTTC.

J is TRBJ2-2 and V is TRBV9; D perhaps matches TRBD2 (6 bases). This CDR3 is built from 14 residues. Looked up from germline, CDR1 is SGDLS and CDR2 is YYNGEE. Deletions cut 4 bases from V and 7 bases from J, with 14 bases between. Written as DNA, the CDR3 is TGTGCCAGCAGCCTTGGAGGGCGCGACGGGGAGCTGTTTTTT. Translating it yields CASSLGGRDGELFF. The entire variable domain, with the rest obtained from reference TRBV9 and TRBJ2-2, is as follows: DSGVTQTPKHLITATGQRVTLRCSPRSGDLSVYWYQQSLDQGLQFLIQYYNGEERAKGNILERFSAQQFPDLHSELNLSSLELGDSALYFCASSLGGRDGELFFGEGSRLTVL.

As DNA, the CDR3 is TGCAGTGCTCTCGGTCCGGGACCCCCGGGCGAGACCCAGTACTTC. This sequence encodes CSALGPGPPGETQYF. This chain links TRBV20-1 with TRBJ2-5, with D possibly called TRBD1 or TRBD2 (5 bases each). CDR3 length: 15 residues. V was shortened by 5 bases and J by 5 bases, with 21 bases between the two germline ends. Germline-derived CDR1 and CDR2 are DFQATT and SNEGSKA (reference sequence).

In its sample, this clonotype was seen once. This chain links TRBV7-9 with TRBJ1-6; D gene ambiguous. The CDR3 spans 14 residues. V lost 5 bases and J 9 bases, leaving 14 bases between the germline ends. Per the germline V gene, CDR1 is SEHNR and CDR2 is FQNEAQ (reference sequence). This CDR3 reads CASSPSLGGSPLHF. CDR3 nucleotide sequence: TGTGCCAGCAGCCCCTCTTTAGGAGGTTCACCCCTCCACTTT.

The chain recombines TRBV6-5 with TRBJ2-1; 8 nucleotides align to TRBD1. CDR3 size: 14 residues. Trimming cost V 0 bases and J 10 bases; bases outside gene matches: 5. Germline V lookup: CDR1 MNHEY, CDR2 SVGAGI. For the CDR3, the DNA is TGTGCCAGCAGTTACTCCCTCAGGGGGCCAGAGCAGTTCTTC. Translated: CASSYSLRGPEQFF.

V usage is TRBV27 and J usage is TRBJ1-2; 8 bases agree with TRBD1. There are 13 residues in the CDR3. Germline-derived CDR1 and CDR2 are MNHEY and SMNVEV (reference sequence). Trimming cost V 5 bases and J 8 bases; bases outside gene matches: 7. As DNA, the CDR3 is TGTGCCAGCAGTGTCAGGGGGCCGGAGGGCTACACCTTC. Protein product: CASSVRGPEGYTF.

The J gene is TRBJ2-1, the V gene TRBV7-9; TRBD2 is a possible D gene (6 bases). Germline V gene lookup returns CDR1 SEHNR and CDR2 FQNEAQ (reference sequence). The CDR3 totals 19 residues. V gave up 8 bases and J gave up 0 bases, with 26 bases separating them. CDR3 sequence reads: CASRGVRGARHSSYNEQFF. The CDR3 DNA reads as TGTGCCAGCCGCGGGGTTCGAGGGGCGCGGCACTCCTCCTACAATGAGCAGTTCTTC.